The 9 T cell receptor beta chains below come from one sample, sequenced in a study of T cells in Graves' hyperthyroidism and ophthalmopathy (dated by TCRdb to the late 2010s). Libraries were prepared through multiplex PCR. TCRdb names Illumina HiSeq 2000 as the instrument used. Amplification of TCR beta CDR3 regions was carried out from RNA transcripts. A first-round RT-PCR of the TCR CDR3 used the HTBI primer set with the Qiagen OneStep RT-PCR kit. TCRdb reran the public reads through fastp at Q25 and MiXCR, keeping productive beta chains. Merged by CDR3 protein, the rows form single entries marked with the most common genes and DNA. Within this sample are fewer than 700,000 distinct CDR3 sequences, with around 16% of them counted one time only. 3% to 4% of the sample is taken by the ten largest. The sequenced sample consisted of blood. Source of these receptors: a woman aged 25 to 39 with Graves' hyperthyroidism.

Details on this clonotype: This may stem from a read error, because a much larger clone lies one nucleotide away. The chain has TRBV27 and TRBJ1-4, with D possibly being TRBD1 (5 bases). V gave up 7 bases and J gave up 2 bases, with 11 bases separating them. There are 14 residues in the CDR3. Germline assignment: CDR1 MNHEY and CDR2 SMNVEV (reference sequence). CDR3 coding DNA: TGTGCCAGCAATTCCCACAGGACTAATGAAAAACTGTTTTTT. Protein: CASNSHRTNEKLFF.

Concerning this clonotype itself: A read error may produce the germline difference seen at one junction end. This chain uses TRBV5-1 with TRBJ2-7; TRBD1 aligns across 11 bases. CDR3 length: 15 amino acids. Germline V lookup: CDR1 SGHRS, CDR2 YFSETQ. The CDR3 DNA is TGCGCCAGCAGCTCCGCGGGACAGGGGGTTTACGGGCAGTACTTC. Protein sequence: CASSSAGQGVYGQYF. The full variable domain, its missing parts supplied by reference TRBV5-1 and TRBJ2-7, is KAGVTQTPRYLIKTRGQQVTLSCSPISGHRSVSWYQQTPGQGLQFLFEYFSETQRNKGNFPGRFSGRQFSNSRSEMNVSTLELGDSALYLCASSSAGQGVYGQYFGPGTRLTVT.

The chain employs TRBV6-2 or TRBV6-3 and TRBJ1-4, with D possibly matching TRBD1 (6 bases). Germline CDR1 is MNHEY and CDR2 is SVGEGT. The V end lost 4 bases, the J end lost 5 bases, and 14 bases lay between the germline ends. CDR3 length: 15 residues. The CDR3 spells CASSSPGATNEKLFF. DNA of the CDR3: TGTGCCAGCAGTTCCCCAGGGGCGACAAATGAAAAACTGTTTTTT.

This clonotype was detected a few times. This may be a read error, as it is one base from a much larger clone. This sequence joins TRBV15 and TRBJ2-1; D uncertain. Trimming took 0 bases from V and 7 from J, leaving 7 bases between them. CDR1 is LNHNV and CDR2 is YYDKDF in the germline V gene (reference sequence). CDR3 size: 13 residues. CDR3: CATSRDRSNEQFF. In nucleotides, the CDR3 is TGTGCCACCAGCAGAGATCGGAGTAATGAGCAGTTCTTC.

This chain uses TRBV2 with TRBJ2-1; TRBD2 matches at 9 bases. The germline gives CDR1 SNHLY, CDR2 FYNNEI. CDR3 length: 16 residues. V gave up 4 bases and J gave up 5 bases; unmatched junction bases: 9. The CDR3 region is CASSVFSGRNHNEQFF. In DNA form, the CDR3 reads TGTGCCAGCAGTGTATTCAGCGGGAGGAACCACAATGAGCAGTTCTTC.

This clonotype has more than one count but fewer than ten. This rearrangement joins TRBV4-1 to TRBJ1-3; D unclear. V was trimmed by 5 bases and J by 9 bases, leaving 17 bases between them. In germline, CDR1 is MGHRA, CDR2 YSYEKL. The CDR3 contains 14 residues. The chain's CDR3 is CASSTPGIGLTIYF. In nucleotides, the CDR3 is TGCGCCAGCAGCACCCCCGGGATCGGACTCACCATATATTTT.

J is TRBJ1-4 and V is TRBV19; D gene unclear. Trimming removed 5 bases from V and 6 bases from J, with 10 bases in between. The CDR3 length is 13 residues. The germline CDR1 and CDR2 sequences are LNHDA and SQIVND (reference sequence). This CDR3 reads CASSWAGDEKLFF. CDR3 coding DNA: TGTGCCAGTAGTTGGGCGGGAGATGAAAAACTGTTTTTT.

V and J are TRBV19 and TRBJ2-7, with 8 nucleotides matching TRBD1. Looked up from germline, CDR1 is LNHDA and CDR2 is SQIVND (reference sequence). CDR3 length equals 14 residues. With V trimmed by 4 bases and J by 7 bases, 9 bases remained unmatched. In DNA, the CDR3 is TGTGCCAGTAGTACCGAAGACAGGGGCGGGGAGCAGTACTTC. Its translation is CASSTEDRGGEQYF.

This clonotype occurred many times. This rearrangement joins TRBV7-2 to TRBJ2-6, with D tentatively TRBD1 or TRBD2 (5 bases each). Looked up from germline, CDR1 is SGHTA and CDR2 is FQGNSA. The CDR3 has 13 amino acids. The CDR3 protein is CAGGEGGANVLTF. CDR3 DNA sequence: TGTGCTGGGGGAGAAGGTGGGGCCAACGTCCTGACTTTC.